Following are 10 T cell receptor beta chains from one sample sequenced in a study of T-cell memory formation after mild COVID-19. TCRdb independently ran MiXCR on the 5' RACE reads; one entry per CDR3 protein. This table holds more than 450,000 distinct CDR3 sequences, approximately 18% found once. Sequences were obtained from PBMCs or a T cell subset sorted from them (not recorded which). The receptors were sampled from an adult woman who had mild COVID-19 (a few samples of this study predate the infection). Cell type and time point are not known.

This clonotype has only a few counts. The chain joins TRBV29-1 to TRBJ2-1, with TRBD2 identical over 14 bases. This CDR3 contains 14 residues. In germline, CDR1 is SQVTM, CDR2 ANQGSEA. Trimming at V came to 4 bases and at J to 5 bases, leaving 1 base not matched to a gene. CDR3 bases: TGCAGCGTTGGGACTAGCGGGGGGAACAATGAGCAGTTCTTC. It codes for CSVGTSGGNNEQFF.

This clonotype came up many times. This rearrangement joins TRBV12-3 or TRBV12-4 to TRBJ1-2; D unclear. With 6 bases removed from V and 0 bases from J, the gap between germline ends came to 11 bases. The CDR3 is made up of 14 amino acids. The CDR3 sequence is CASRGWSTNYGYTF. In nucleotides, the CDR3 is TGTGCCAGCAGGGGCTGGAGCACTAACTATGGCTACACCTTC.

The sample holds many counts of this clonotype. The CDR3 nucleotides are TGTGCCAGCAGCCGACTGAACACCGGGGAGCTGTTTTTT. As protein: CASSRLNTGELFF. The gene calls are TRBV7-6 and TRBJ2-2, with unresolved D. V lost 5 bases to trimming and J lost 1 base, with 5 bases between them. The CDR3 runs to 13 residues. CDR1 and CDR2 (germline): SGHVS, FNYEAQ.

The V call is TRBV12-5, the J call TRBJ1-6, with TRBD1 matching over 7 bases. The germline CDR1 and CDR2 sequences are LGHNT and FRNRAP. The CDR3 has 15 residues. With V trimmed by 0 bases and J by 6 bases, 2 bases remained unmatched. This chain's CDR3 is CASGLVQGSNSPLHF. The CDR3, as DNA: TGTGCTAGTGGTTTGGTACAGGGGAGTAATTCACCCCTCCACTTT.

The V gene is TRBV15, the J gene TRBJ2-2; 8 bases match TRBD1. This CDR3 has 16 residues. V gave up 2 bases and J gave up 5 bases; unmatched junction bases: 7. CDR1 is LNHNV and CDR2 is YYDKDF in the germline V gene (reference sequence). For the CDR3, the DNA is TGTGCCACCAGCAGATCCTGGACAGGGAGAACCGGGGAGCTGTTTTTT. This sequence encodes CATSRSWTGRTGELFF.

This clonotype was detected only a few times. This may be a read error, as it is one base from a much larger clone. This chain connects TRBV5-1 to TRBJ1-2, with a weak D call TRBD1 (5 bases). Germline assignment: CDR1 SGHRS and CDR2 YFSETQ. The CDR3 covers 14 residues. CDR3 loop: CASSLARGNYVYTF. The CDR3 DNA follows: TGCGCCAGCAGCTTGGCACGGGGGAACTATGTCTACACCTTC. The full variable domain, with the rest looked up from reference TRBV5-1 and TRBJ1-2, is KAGVTQTPRYLIKTRGQQVTLSCSPISGHRSVSWYQQTPGQGLQFLFEYFSETQRNKGNFPGRFSGRQFSNSRSEMNVSTLELGDSALYLCASSLARGNYVYTFGSGTRLTVV.

This clonotype was observed a handful of times. The chain carries TRBV29-1 and TRBJ1-1; TRBD1 matches at 8 bases. The germline gives CDR1 SQVTM, CDR2 ANQGSEA. CDR3 size: 12 residues. Germline trimming cut 4 bases from V and 7 bases from J; bases unmatched to any gene: 5. CDR3 sequence: CSVAGQAREAFF. The CDR3 nucleotides are TGCAGCGTTGCGGGACAGGCCCGTGAAGCTTTCTTT.

This clonotype has a handful of counts. This chain joins TRBV29-1 and TRBJ2-7; D might be TRBD1 (5 bases). Germline V CDR1 and CDR2: SQVTM, ANQGSEA. The CDR3 runs 13 residues. V lost 2 bases and J 3 bases, leaving 11 bases between the germline ends. As DNA, the CDR3 is TGCAGCGTTGAAACGGTTCAGGGCTACGAGCAGTACTTC. Protein product: CSVETVQGYEQYF.

There are a few counts of this clonotype. An end of the junction differs from the germline gene, which may be a read error. This chain joins TRBV20-1 and TRBJ2-1; 7 bases map to TRBD2. The germline CDR1 and CDR2 sequences are DFQATT and SNEGSKA (reference sequence). The CDR3 contains 14 residues. The CDR3 is CSARGTTTDNEQFF. CDR3 DNA: TGCAGTGCGAGAGGGACTACTACCGACAATGAGCAGTTCTTC.

This clonotype showed up just a few times. The chain recombines TRBV12-3 or TRBV12-4 with TRBJ2-3; 10 positions agree with TRBD2. J lost 5 bases, V lost 2 bases, and 4 bases had no gene match. CDR3 length: 15 amino acids. The CDR3 DNA is TGTGCCAGCAGTTTACTAGCGGGGGCGGGAGATACGCAGTATTTT. Its protein product is CASSLLAGAGDTQYF.